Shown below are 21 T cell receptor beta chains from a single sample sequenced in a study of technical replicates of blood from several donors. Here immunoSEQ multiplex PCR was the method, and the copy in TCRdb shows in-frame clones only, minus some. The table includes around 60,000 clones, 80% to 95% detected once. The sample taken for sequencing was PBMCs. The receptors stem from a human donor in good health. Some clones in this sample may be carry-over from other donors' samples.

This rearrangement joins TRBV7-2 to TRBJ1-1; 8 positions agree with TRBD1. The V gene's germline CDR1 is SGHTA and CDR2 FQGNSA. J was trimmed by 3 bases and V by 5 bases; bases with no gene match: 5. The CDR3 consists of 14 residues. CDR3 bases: TGTGCCAGCAGCCCACGACAGGGGTACACTGAAGCTTTCTTT. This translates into CASSPRQGYTEAFF.

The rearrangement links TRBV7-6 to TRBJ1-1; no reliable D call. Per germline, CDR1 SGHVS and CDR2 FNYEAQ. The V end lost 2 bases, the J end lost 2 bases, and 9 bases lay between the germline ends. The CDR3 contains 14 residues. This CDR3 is CASSLYHRNTEAFF. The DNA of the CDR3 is TGTGCCAGCAGCTTATATCACAGAAACACTGAAGCTTTCTTT. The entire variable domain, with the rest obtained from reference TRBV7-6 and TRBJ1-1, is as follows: GAGVSQSPRYKVTKRGQDVALRCDPISGHVSLYWYRQALGQGPEFLTYFNYEAQQDKSGLPNDRFSAERPEGSISTLTIQRTEQRDSAMYRCASSLYHRNTEAFFGQGTRLTVV.

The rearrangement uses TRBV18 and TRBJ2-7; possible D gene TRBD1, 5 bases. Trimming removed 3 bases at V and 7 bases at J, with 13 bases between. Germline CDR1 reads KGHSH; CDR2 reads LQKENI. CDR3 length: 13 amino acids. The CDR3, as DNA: TGTGCCAGCTCACCTCTGGCTAGGGGTGAGCAGTACTTC. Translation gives CASSPLARGEQYF.

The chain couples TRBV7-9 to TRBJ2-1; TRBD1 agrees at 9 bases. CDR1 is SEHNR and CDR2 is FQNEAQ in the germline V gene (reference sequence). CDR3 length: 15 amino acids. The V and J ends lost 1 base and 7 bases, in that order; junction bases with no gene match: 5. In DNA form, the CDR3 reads TGTGCCAGCAGCTTAGGGACAGGGGCAACAAATGAGCAGTTCTTC. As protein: CASSLGTGATNEQFF. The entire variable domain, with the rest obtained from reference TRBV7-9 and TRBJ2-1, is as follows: DTGVSQNPRHKITKRGQNVTFRCDPISEHNRLYWYRQTLGQGPEFLTYFQNEAQLEKSRLLSDRFSAERPKGSFSTLEIQRTEQGDSAMYLCASSLGTGATNEQFFGPGTRLTVL.

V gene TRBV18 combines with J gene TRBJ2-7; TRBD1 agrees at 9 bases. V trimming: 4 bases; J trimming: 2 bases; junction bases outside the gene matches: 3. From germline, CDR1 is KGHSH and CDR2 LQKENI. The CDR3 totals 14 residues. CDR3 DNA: TGTGCCAGCTCACTGGGACAGGGCCCCTACGAGCAGTACTTC. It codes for CASSLGQGPYEQYF.

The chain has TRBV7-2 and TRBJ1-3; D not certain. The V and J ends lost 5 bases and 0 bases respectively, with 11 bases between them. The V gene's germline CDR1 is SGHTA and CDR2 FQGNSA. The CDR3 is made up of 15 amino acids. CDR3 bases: TGTGCCAGCAGCGTCAGCGAATACTCTGGAAACACCATATATTTT. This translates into CASSVSEYSGNTIYF.

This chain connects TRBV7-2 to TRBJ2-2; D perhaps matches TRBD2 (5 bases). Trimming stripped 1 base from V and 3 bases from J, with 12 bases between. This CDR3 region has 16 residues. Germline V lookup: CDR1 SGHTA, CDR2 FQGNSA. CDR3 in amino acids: CASSLGARGYTGELFF. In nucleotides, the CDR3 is TGTGCCAGCAGCTTAGGTGCCCGAGGGTACACCGGGGAGCTGTTTTTT.

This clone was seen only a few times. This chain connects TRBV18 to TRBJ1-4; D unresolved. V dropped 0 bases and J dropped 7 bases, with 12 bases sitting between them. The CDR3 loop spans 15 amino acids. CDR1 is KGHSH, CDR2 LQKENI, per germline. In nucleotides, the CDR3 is TGTGCCAGCTCACCACCGGAGGGCGAGGGTGAAAAACTGTTTTTT. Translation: CASSPPEGEGEKLFF.

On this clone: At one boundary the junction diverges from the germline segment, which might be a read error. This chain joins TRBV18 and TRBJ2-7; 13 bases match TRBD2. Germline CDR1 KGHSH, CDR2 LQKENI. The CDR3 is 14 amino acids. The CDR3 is CASSERTSGSSVDF. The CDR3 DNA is TGTGCCAGCTCAGAACGGACTAGCGGGAGTTCTGTAGACTTC.

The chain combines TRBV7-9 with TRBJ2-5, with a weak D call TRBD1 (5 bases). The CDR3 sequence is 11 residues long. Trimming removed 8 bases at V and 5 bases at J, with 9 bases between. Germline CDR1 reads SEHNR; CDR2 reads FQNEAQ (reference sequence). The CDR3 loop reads CASGARETQYF. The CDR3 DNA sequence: TGTGCCAGCGGGGCTAGGGAGACCCAGTACTTC. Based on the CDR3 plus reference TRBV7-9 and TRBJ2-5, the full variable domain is DTGVSQNPRHKITKRGQNVTFRCDPISEHNRLYWYRQTLGQGPEFLTYFQNEAQLEKSRLLSDRFSAERPKGSFSTLEIQRTEQGDSAMYLCASGARETQYFGPGTRLLVL.

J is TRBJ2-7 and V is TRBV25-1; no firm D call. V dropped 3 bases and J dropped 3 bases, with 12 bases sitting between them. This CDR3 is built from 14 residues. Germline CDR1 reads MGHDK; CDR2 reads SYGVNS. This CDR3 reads CASSDQDESYEQYF. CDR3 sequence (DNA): TGTGCCAGCAGTGACCAGGATGAAAGCTACGAGCAGTACTTC.

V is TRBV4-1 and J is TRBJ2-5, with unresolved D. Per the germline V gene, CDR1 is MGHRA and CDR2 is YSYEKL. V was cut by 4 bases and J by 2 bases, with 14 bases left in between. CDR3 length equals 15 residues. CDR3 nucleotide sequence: TGCGCCAGCAGCCCGGTTTCTCAACCTCAAGAGACCCAGTACTTC. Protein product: CASSPVSQPQETQYF.

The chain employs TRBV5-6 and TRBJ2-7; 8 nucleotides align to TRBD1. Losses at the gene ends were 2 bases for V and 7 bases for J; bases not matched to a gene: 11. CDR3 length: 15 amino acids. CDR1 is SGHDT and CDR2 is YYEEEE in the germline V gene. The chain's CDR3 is CASSLTRRTGREQYF. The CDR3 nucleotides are TGTGCCAGCAGCTTAACAAGAAGGACAGGGCGTGAGCAGTACTTC.

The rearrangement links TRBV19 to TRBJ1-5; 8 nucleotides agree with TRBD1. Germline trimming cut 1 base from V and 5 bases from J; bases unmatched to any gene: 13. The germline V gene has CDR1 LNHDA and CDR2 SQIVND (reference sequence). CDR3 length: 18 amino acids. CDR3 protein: CASSIGAPSQGGYQPQHF. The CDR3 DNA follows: TGTGCCAGTAGTATAGGGGCCCCGTCACAGGGGGGATATCAGCCCCAGCATTTT.

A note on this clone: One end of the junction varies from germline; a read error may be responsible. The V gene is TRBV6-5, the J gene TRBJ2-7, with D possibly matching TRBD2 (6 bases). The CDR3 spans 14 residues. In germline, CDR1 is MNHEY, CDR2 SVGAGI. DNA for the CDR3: TGTGTCAGCATCATTAGCGGATCTTCCAGCGAGCAGTACTTC. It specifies CVSIISGSSSEQYF.

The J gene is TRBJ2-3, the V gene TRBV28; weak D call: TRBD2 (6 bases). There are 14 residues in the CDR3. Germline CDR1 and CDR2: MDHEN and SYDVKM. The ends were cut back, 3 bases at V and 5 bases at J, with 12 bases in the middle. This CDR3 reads CASSFRSSVDTQYF. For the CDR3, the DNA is TGTGCCAGCAGTTTCCGGTCTAGCGTAGATACGCAGTATTTT.

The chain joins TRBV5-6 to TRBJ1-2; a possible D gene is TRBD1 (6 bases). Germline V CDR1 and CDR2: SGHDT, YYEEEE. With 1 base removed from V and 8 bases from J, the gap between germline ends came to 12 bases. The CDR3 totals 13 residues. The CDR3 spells CASSLIGGQGYTF. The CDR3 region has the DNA TGTGCCAGCAGCTTGATAGGGGGTCAAGGCTACACCTTC.

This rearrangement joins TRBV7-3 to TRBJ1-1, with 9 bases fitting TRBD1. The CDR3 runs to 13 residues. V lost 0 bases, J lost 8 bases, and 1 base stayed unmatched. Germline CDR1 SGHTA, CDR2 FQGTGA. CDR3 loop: CASSLTGQGEAFF. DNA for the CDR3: TGTGCCAGCAGCTTAACGGGACAGGGCGAAGCTTTCTTT.

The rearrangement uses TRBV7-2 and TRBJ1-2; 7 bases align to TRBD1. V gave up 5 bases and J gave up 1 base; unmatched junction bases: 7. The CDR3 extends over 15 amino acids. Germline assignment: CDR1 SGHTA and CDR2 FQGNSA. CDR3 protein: CASSHGTALNYGYTF. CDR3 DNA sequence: TGTGCCAGCAGCCACGGGACAGCCCTTAACTATGGCTACACCTTC.

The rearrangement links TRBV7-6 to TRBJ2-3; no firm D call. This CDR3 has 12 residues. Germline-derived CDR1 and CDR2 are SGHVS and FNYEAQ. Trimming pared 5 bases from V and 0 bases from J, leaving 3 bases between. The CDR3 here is CASSQSTDTQYF. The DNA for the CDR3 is TGTGCCAGCAGCCAAAGCACAGATACGCAGTATTTT.

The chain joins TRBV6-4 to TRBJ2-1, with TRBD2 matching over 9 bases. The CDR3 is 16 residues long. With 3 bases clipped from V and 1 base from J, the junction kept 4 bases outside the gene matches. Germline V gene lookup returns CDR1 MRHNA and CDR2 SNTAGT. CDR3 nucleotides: TGTGCCAGCAGTGATTCGGGACTAGCTTCCTACAATGAGCAGTTCTTC. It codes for CASSDSGLASYNEQFF.